Listed below are T cell receptor beta chains from one sample, sequenced in a study of identifying expanded T cells in peripheral blood. Sequenced by immunoSEQ multiplex PCR; TCRdb stores in-frame clones only, minus some. The table shows roughly 100,000 clones, with around 85% occurring only once. Sequencing was done on a sample of blood. The receptors shown here come from a person aged 18-70 years in good health. Both conserved end residues are part of each CDR3. Each record gives: D gene, V gene, J gene, clone size, CDR3 protein, CDR3 DNA. A D gene is named only where the DNA matches it firmly. Size tells how often a clone was seen (once, few, many) or the class of an expanded clone, and some rows leave it out.

d_gene: .
v_gene: TRBV4-3
j_gene: TRBJ2-2
abundance: .
CDR3aa: CASSQDLRGAAGELFF
CDR3nt: TGCGCCAGCAGCCAAGATCTCAGGGGGGCAGCCGGGGAGCTGTTTTTT

d_gene: .
v_gene: TRBV4-3
j_gene: TRBJ2-7
abundance: .
CDR3aa: CASSQLIRADYEQYF
CDR3nt: TGCGCCAGCAGCCAACTCATCCGGGCGGACTACGAGCAGTACTTC

d_gene: .
v_gene: TRBV5-8
j_gene: TRBJ2-5
abundance: .
CDR3aa: CASSLGPDEWAQYF
CDR3nt: TGTGCCAGCAGCTTGGGGCCCGACGAGTGGGCCCAGTACTTC

d_gene: .
v_gene: TRBV2
j_gene: TRBJ1-5
abundance: .
CDR3aa: CASRENQGNQPQHF
CDR3nt: TGTGCCAGCCGAGAGAATCAAGGCAATCAGCCCCAGCATTTT

d_gene: .
v_gene: TRBV30
j_gene: TRBJ1-6
abundance: .
CDR3aa: CAWSSTPNSPLHF
CDR3nt: TGTGCCTGGAGTTCCACTCCGAATTCACCCCTCCACTTT

d_gene: .
v_gene: TRBV27
j_gene: TRBJ2-7
abundance: .
CDR3aa: CASSPPGEGRVEQYF
CDR3nt: TGTGCCAGCAGTCCGCCCGGGGAAGGGAGAGTCGAGCAGTACTTC

d_gene: .
v_gene: TRBV4-1
j_gene: TRBJ2-5
abundance: few
CDR3aa: CASSQDTGSAGQETQYF
CDR3nt: TGCGCCAGCAGCCAAGATACAGGCAGCGCAGGACAAGAGACCCAGTACTTC

d_gene: .
v_gene: TRBV7-2
j_gene: TRBJ2-2
abundance: .
CDR3aa: CASSLGASQAGELFF
CDR3nt: TGTGCCAGCAGCTTAGGAGCTAGTCAGGCCGGGGAGCTGTTTTTT

d_gene: .
v_gene: TRBV19
j_gene: TRBJ1-5
abundance: few
CDR3aa: CASTDQGGAIGQPQHF
CDR3nt: TGTGCCAGTACCGATCAAGGGGGGGCGATTGGTCAGCCCCAGCATTTT

d_gene: .
v_gene: TRBV6-1
j_gene: TRBJ1-3
abundance: .
CDR3aa: CASREGAPSVSGNTIYF
CDR3nt: TGTGCCAGCAGGGAAGGGGCCCCGTCAGTCTCTGGAAACACCATATATTTT

d_gene: .
v_gene: TRBV28
j_gene: TRBJ2-7
abundance: .
CDR3aa: CASSLTVGRRGAHEQYF
CDR3nt: TGTGCCAGCAGTTTAACGGTCGGCCGGAGAGGGGCCCACGAGCAGTACTTC

d_gene: .
v_gene: TRBV23-1
j_gene: TRBJ2-7
abundance: once
CDR3aa: CTSSQYEQYF
CDR3nt: TGCACCAGCAGTCAATACGAGCAGTACTTC

d_gene: .
v_gene: TRBV2
j_gene: TRBJ1-2
abundance: .
CDR3aa: CASSGTVKGGYTF
CDR3nt: TGTGCCAGCAGTGGAACGGTGAAGGGAGGCTACACCTTC

d_gene: TRBD2
v_gene: TRBV2
j_gene: TRBJ2-3
abundance: .
CDR3aa: CASSPGLVGDTQYF
CDR3nt: TGTGCCAGCAGCCCTGGACTAGTCGGTGATACGCAGTATTTT

d_gene: TRBD1
v_gene: TRBV30
j_gene: TRBJ1-5
abundance: .
CDR3aa: CAWSAGTGDQPQHF
CDR3nt: TGTGCCTGGAGTGCTGGGACAGGGGATCAGCCCCAGCATTTT

d_gene: .
v_gene: TRBV11-2
j_gene: TRBJ1-5
abundance: .
CDR3aa: CASSLGTGNQPQHF
CDR3nt: TGTGCCAGCAGCTTAGGGACGGGCAATCAGCCCCAGCATTTT

d_gene: TRBD1
v_gene: TRBV30
j_gene: TRBJ1-4
abundance: .
CDR3aa: CAWKWGRGREKLFF
CDR3nt: TGTGCCTGGAAATGGGGCAGGGGGCGTGAAAAACTGTTTTTT

d_gene: .
v_gene: TRBV6-5
j_gene: TRBJ1-2
abundance: .
CDR3aa: CASSPASGAYGYTF
CDR3nt: TGTGCCAGCAGCCCCGCATCGGGGGCCTATGGCTACACCTTC

d_gene: TRBD2
v_gene: TRBV5-6
j_gene: TRBJ2-3
abundance: .
CDR3aa: CASSLRLAGSADTQYF
CDR3nt: TGTGCCAGCAGCTTGAGACTAGCGGGGTCGGCAGATACGCAGTATTTT

d_gene: .
v_gene: TRBV16
j_gene: TRBJ2-1
abundance: .
CDR3aa: CASSQSVGHRAHEQFF
CDR3nt: TGTGCCAGCAGCCAATCAGTCGGGCACAGGGCCCATGAGCAGTTCTTC

d_gene: .
v_gene: TRBV2
j_gene: TRBJ1-2
abundance: .
CDR3aa: CATPRDTRNYGYTF
CDR3nt: TGTGCCACCCCGAGGGACACTAGAAACTATGGCTACACCTTC

d_gene: TRBD1
v_gene: TRBV4-2
j_gene: TRBJ2-7
abundance: .
CDR3aa: CASSQDPPDRGGYEQYF
CDR3nt: TGTGCCAGCAGCCAAGACCCCCCGGACAGGGGGGGATACGAGCAGTACTTC

d_gene: TRBD1
v_gene: TRBV6-5
j_gene: TRBJ1-5
abundance: .
CDR3aa: CASSYSGPGGGQPQHF
CDR3nt: TGTGCCAGCAGTTACTCGGGGCCAGGGGGGGGGCAGCCCCAGCATTTT

d_gene: TRBD1
v_gene: TRBV4-1
j_gene: TRBJ1-2
abundance: once
CDR3aa: CASSPSGTGSPYGYTF
CDR3nt: TGCGCCAGCAGCCCAAGCGGGACAGGGTCCCCGTATGGCTACACCTTC

d_gene: .
v_gene: TRBV7-9
j_gene: TRBJ2-1
abundance: .
CDR3aa: CASSLLSGPYNEQFF
CDR3nt: TGTGCCAGCAGCTTATTATCGGGTCCCTACAATGAGCAGTTCTTC

d_gene: .
v_gene: TRBV14
j_gene: TRBJ2-7
abundance: .
CDR3aa: CASSQDGGGGRSYEQYF
CDR3nt: TGTGCCAGCAGCCAAGATGGGGGCGGGGGCCGCTCCTACGAGCAGTACTTC

d_gene: TRBD1
v_gene: TRBV6-1
j_gene: TRBJ2-1
abundance: .
CDR3aa: CALLGGHSYNEQFF
CDR3nt: TGTGCTCTACTAGGGGGCCACTCCTACAATGAGCAGTTCTTC

d_gene: .
v_gene: TRBV28
j_gene: TRBJ1-3
abundance: .
CDR3aa: CASSLDPGNTIYF
CDR3nt: TGTGCCAGCAGTCTAGACCCAGGAAACACCATATATTTT

d_gene: .
v_gene: TRBV10-2
j_gene: TRBJ2-1
abundance: .
CDR3aa: CASSDDVEVEFF
CDR3nt: TGCGCCAGCAGTGATGACGTAGAGGTGGAGTTCTTC

d_gene: TRBD1
v_gene: TRBV30
j_gene: TRBJ1-2
abundance: few
CDR3aa: CAWRAGGSYGYTF
CDR3nt: TGTGCCTGGAGAGCAGGGGGAAGCTATGGCTACACCTTC

d_gene: TRBD1
v_gene: TRBV27
j_gene: TRBJ2-2
abundance: .
CDR3aa: CASSLVSWRQGANTGELFF
CDR3nt: TGTGCCAGCAGTTTAGTTTCCTGGAGACAGGGGGCTAACACCGGGGAGCTGTTTTTT

d_gene: TRBD2
v_gene: TRBV6-6
j_gene: TRBJ2-7
abundance: .
CDR3aa: CASSAAGLEQYF
CDR3nt: TGTGCCAGCAGTGCAGCGGGGCTCGAGCAGTACTTC

d_gene: TRBD1
v_gene: TRBV6-1
j_gene: TRBJ1-2
abundance: .
CDR3aa: CASRGRQGSGYTF
CDR3nt: TGTGCCAGCAGGGGAAGACAGGGTTCTGGCTACACCTTC

d_gene: .
v_gene: TRBV29-1
j_gene: TRBJ2-3
abundance: once
CDR3aa: CSVRGGKNTDTQYF
CDR3nt: TGCAGCGTCCGCGGGGGCAAGAACACAGATACGCAGTATTTT

d_gene: .
v_gene: TRBV11-2
j_gene: TRBJ1-5
abundance: .
CDR3aa: CASSSRAYSNQPQHF
CDR3nt: TGTGCCAGCAGCTCCAGGGCGTATAGCAATCAGCCCCAGCATTTT

d_gene: .
v_gene: TRBV10-1
j_gene: TRBJ2-4
abundance: .
CDR3aa: CASSETGEAKNIQYF
CDR3nt: TGCGCCAGCAGTGAGACGGGGGAAGCCAAAAACATTCAGTACTTC

d_gene: .
v_gene: TRBV20-1
j_gene: TRBJ1-1
abundance: .
CDR3aa: CSATGDTEAFF
CDR3nt: TGCAGTGCTACAGGGGACACTGAAGCTTTCTTT

d_gene: .
v_gene: TRBV27
j_gene: TRBJ1-2
abundance: .
CDR3aa: CASSLSTGSGGYTF
CDR3nt: TGTGCCAGCAGTTTGTCAACGGGATCGGGTGGCTACACCTTC

d_gene: .
v_gene: TRBV29-1
j_gene: TRBJ2-7
abundance: .
CDR3aa: CSGSFTGHVPYEQYF
CDR3nt: TGCAGCGGGTCTTTTACCGGGCACGTCCCCTACGAGCAGTACTTC

d_gene: TRBD1
v_gene: TRBV18
j_gene: TRBJ1-5
abundance: .
CDR3aa: CASSPFGGQLNQPQHF
CDR3nt: TGTGCCAGCTCACCCTTCGGGGGACAGCTAAATCAGCCCCAGCATTTT

d_gene: .
v_gene: TRBV19
j_gene: TRBJ2-2
abundance: few
CDR3aa: CASSPGRELFF
CDR3nt: TGTGCCAGTAGTCCAGGAAGGGAGCTGTTTTTT

d_gene: .
v_gene: TRBV5-6
j_gene: TRBJ2-7
abundance: .
CDR3aa: CASSLLTASSYEQYF
CDR3nt: TGTGCCAGCAGCTTGCTCACAGCCAGCTCCTACGAGCAGTACTTC

d_gene: TRBD2
v_gene: TRBV10-1
j_gene: TRBJ2-1
abundance: .
CDR3aa: CASSGSGGPNSYNEQFF
CDR3nt: TGCGCCAGCAGTGGTAGCGGGGGCCCTAACTCCTACAATGAGCAGTTCTTC

d_gene: .
v_gene: TRBV4-3
j_gene: TRBJ1-4
abundance: .
CDR3aa: CASSQEGATNEKLFF
CDR3nt: TGCGCCAGCAGCCAAGAGGGGGCAACTAATGAAAAACTGTTTTTT

d_gene: .
v_gene: TRBV4-3
j_gene: TRBJ1-1
abundance: .
CDR3aa: CASSQGGANTEAFF
CDR3nt: TGCGCCAGCAGCCAGGGGGGGGCGAACACTGAAGCTTTCTTT

d_gene: .
v_gene: TRBV5-6
j_gene: TRBJ2-3
abundance: .
CDR3aa: CASSPRWSTDTQYF
CDR3nt: TGTGCCAGCAGCCCCCGTTGGAGCACAGATACGCAGTATTTT

d_gene: .
v_gene: TRBV21-1
j_gene: TRBJ2-5
abundance: .
CDR3aa: CASSTRVVDGCSGETQYF
CDR3nt: TGTGCCAGCAGCACCCGCGTAGTGGACGGGTGTTCGGGAGAGACCCAGTACTTC

d_gene: .
v_gene: TRBV4-3
j_gene: TRBJ2-1
abundance: .
CDR3aa: CASSNRLGSRDEQFF
CDR3nt: TGCGCCAGCAGTAACAGGCTGGGTTCCAGGGATGAGCAGTTCTTC

d_gene: TRBD1
v_gene: TRBV19
j_gene: TRBJ1-2
abundance: .
CDR3aa: CASSPFGTGGVSAGYTF
CDR3nt: TGTGCCAGTAGTCCTTTCGGGACAGGGGGAGTATCGGCTGGCTACACCTTC

d_gene: .
v_gene: TRBV6-6
j_gene: TRBJ2-1
abundance: .
CDR3aa: CASSSPRGANEQFF
CDR3nt: TGTGCCAGCAGTTCCCCCAGAGGGGCCAATGAGCAGTTCTTC

d_gene: .
v_gene: TRBV5-6
j_gene: TRBJ2-2
abundance: once
CDR3aa: CASSGGTGELFF
CDR3nt: TGTGCCAGCAGTGGGGGAACTGGGGAGCTGTTTTTT

d_gene: .
v_gene: TRBV7-2
j_gene: TRBJ1-1
abundance: .
CDR3aa: CASSLVAAGVGAFF
CDR3nt: TGTGCCAGCAGCTTAGTAGCGGCAGGAGTGGGAGCTTTCTTT